The 25 T cell receptor beta chains listed next were all sequenced from one sample in a study of T cells in Graves' hyperthyroidism and ophthalmopathy. TCR beta CDR3 region amplification was performed from RNA transcripts. The HTBI set primed first-round TCR CDR3 RT-PCR. From the multiplex PCR reads, TCRdb called clonotypes with MiXCR, one entry per CDR3 protein. The sample lists approximately 95,000 distinct CDR3 sequences, roughly 40% occurring once. The sample was peripheral blood or thyroid tissue (not recorded which). Every receptor here comes from a woman in her twenties or thirties with Graves' hyperthyroidism.

This clonotype was detected many times. The genes are TRBV3-1 and TRBJ1-1; D gene unclear. The germline V gene encodes CDR1 LGHDT and CDR2 YNNKEL (reference sequence). Trimming took off 3 bases at V and 8 bases at J, with 7 bases between the two ends. This CDR3 is built from 11 residues. CDR3: CASSQNSEAFF. The CDR3 DNA reads TGTGCCAGCAGCCAGAACAGCGAAGCTTTCTTT.

This clonotype was picked up many times. This chain links TRBV6-5 with TRBJ2-7; D gene ambiguous. The V gene's germline CDR1 is MNHEY and CDR2 SVGAGI. The CDR3 runs 14 residues. V was trimmed by 0 bases and J by 5 bases, leaving 11 bases between them. The CDR3 reads CASSYSRVADEQYF. CDR3 in DNA: TGTGCCAGCAGTTACTCCCGGGTGGCGGACGAGCAGTACTTC.

This clonotype was observed many times. This chain joins TRBV19 and TRBJ2-7; 7 nucleotides align to TRBD1. This CDR3 is built from 13 residues. Unmatched junction bases numbered 9, after V lost 6 bases and J lost 7 bases. Germline V gene lookup returns CDR1 LNHDA and CDR2 SQIVND (reference sequence). CDR3 sequence: CASSATGVREQYF. For the CDR3, the DNA is TGTGCCAGTAGCGCAACAGGGGTCCGGGAGCAGTACTTC.

The sample holds many counts of this clonotype. The chain employs TRBV7-9 and TRBJ1-4; D uncertain. The germline gives CDR1 SEHNR, CDR2 FQNEAQ (reference sequence). The ends were cut back, 5 bases at V and 7 bases at J, with 14 bases in the middle. This CDR3 region has 14 residues. CDR3 coding DNA: TGTGCCAGCAGCCCCCAAGGCTTCGGTGAAAAACTGTTTTTT. Translated, it gives CASSPQGFGEKLFF. Using reference TRBV7-9 and TRBJ1-4 for the parts outside the CDR3, the full variable domain is DTGVSQNPRHKITKRGQNVTFRCDPISEHNRLYWYRQTLGQGPEFLTYFQNEAQLEKSRLLSDRFSAERPKGSFSTLEIQRTEQGDSAMYLCASSPQGFGEKLFFGSGTQLSVL.

Many counts were recorded for this clonotype. J is TRBJ1-6 and V is TRBV18, with TRBD1 matching 8 bases. In germline, CDR1 is KGHSH, CDR2 LQKENI. The CDR3 extends over 15 amino acids. The J segment lost 6 bases and the V segment lost 0 bases, leaving 1 base of the junction unmatched. The CDR3 region is CASSPPTGVNSPLHF. The CDR3 nucleotides are TGTGCCAGCTCACCACCGACAGGGGTTAATTCACCCCTCCACTTT.

This clonotype was recorded many times. The DNA of the CDR3 is TGTGCCAGCAGCTCCCCGACAGGGGGCGCCTCTGGGGCCAACGTCCTGACTTTC. It translates to CASSSPTGGASGANVLTF. The rearrangement uses TRBV7-9 and TRBJ2-6, with 10 nucleotides matching TRBD1. The CDR3 is 18 amino acids. Germline lookup yields CDR1 SEHNR and CDR2 FQNEAQ (reference sequence). The V segment lost 4 bases and the J segment 0 bases; nucleotides outside the gene matches: 6.

This clonotype has at least ten counts. The rearrangement links TRBV4-2 to TRBJ1-6; the D is unclear. Germline CDR1 LGHNA, CDR2 YNFKEQ. The length of the CDR3 is 15 residues. The V gene lost 0 bases and the J gene lost 7 bases, with 10 bases spanning the gap. The DNA for the CDR3 is TGTGCCAGCAGCCAAGACAGGTTTGGCAATTCACCCCTCCACTTT. It specifies CASSQDRFGNSPLHF.

As concerns this clonotype: Since no conserved phenylalanine or tryptophan closes the CDR3, a read error is the likely cause. The chain uses TRBV7-8 and TRBJ1-3; D ambiguous. Germline loops: CDR1 SGHVS, CDR2 FQNEAQ. This CDR3 is 14 amino acids long. V was shortened by 3 bases and J by 4 bases, with 10 bases between the two germline ends. CDR3 sequence: CASSFLSVGNTIYL. For the CDR3, the DNA is TGTGCCAGCAGCTTTCTTTCTGTGGGAAACACCATATATCTT.

The chain joins TRBV10-1 to TRBJ2-7, with 7 positions matching TRBD2. The CDR3 has 14 amino acids. V shed 9 bases, J shed 2 bases, and the junction held 10 bases outside the gene matches. Per germline, CDR1 WNHNN and CDR2 SYGVQD (reference sequence). The DNA of the CDR3 is TGCGCCAGTCCTCCAGCGGGAAGACCCTACGAGCAGTACTTC. Translated, it gives CASPPAGRPYEQYF.

The rearrangement joins TRBV7-2 to TRBJ1-1; TRBD1 aligns across 9 bases. Per germline, CDR1 SGHTA and CDR2 FQGNSA. V shed 6 bases and J 4 bases; nucleotides not matched to a gene: 12. There are 16 residues in the CDR3. The CDR3 sequence is CASRLTGTGTGTEAFF. The CDR3 region has the DNA TGTGCCAGCAGGCTAACCGGGACAGGGACCGGCACTGAAGCTTTCTTT.

This clonotype was observed at least ten times. Its ends do not fully match the called genes, so a read error is possible. The V gene is TRBV7-7, the J gene TRBJ2-3; D is undetermined. Germline V CDR1 and CDR2: SSHAT, FNYEAQ (reference sequence). This CDR3 is 14 amino acids long. The CDR3, as DNA: TGTGCTAGCAGCTTTGCGCGTAGCACAGATACGCAGTATTTT. Translated: CASSFARSTDTQYF. The whole variable domain, filled in from reference TRBV7-7 and TRBJ2-3, reads GAGVSQSPRYKVTKRGQDVTLRCDPISSHATLYWYQQALGQGPEFLTYFNYEAQPDKSGLPSDRFSAERPEGSISTLTIQRTEQRDSAMYRCASSFARSTDTQYFGPGTRLTVL.

This clonotype was counted ten times or more. The V and J genes are TRBV5-1 and TRBJ1-2; D perhaps matches TRBD1 (5 bases). Trimming removed 0 bases at V and 7 bases at J, with 10 bases between. There are 13 residues in the CDR3. The germline V gene encodes CDR1 SGHRS and CDR2 YFSETQ. CDR3 DNA sequence: TGCGCCAGCAGCTTGGCAGGGATGGGTGGCTACACCTTC. Its translation: CASSLAGMGGYTF.

The chain is built from TRBV15 and TRBJ2-5, with 7 bases matching TRBD2. V shed 1 base and J 5 bases; nucleotides not matched to a gene: 7. CDR3 length: 15 residues. Germline V lookup: CDR1 LNHNV, CDR2 YYDKDF (reference sequence). CDR3 DNA sequence: TGTGCCACCAGCAGAGTAGGGAGGGCAGGGGAGACCCAGTACTTC. The encoded protein is CATSRVGRAGETQYF. Variable domain in full (rest from reference TRBV15 and TRBJ2-5): DAMVIQNPRYQVTQFGKPVTLSCSQTLNHNVMYWYQQKSSQAPKLLFHYYDKDFNNEADTPDNFQSRRPNTSFCFLDIRSPGLGDTAMYLCATSRVGRAGETQYFGPGTRLLVL.

As to this clonotype: At one end the junction does not follow the germline gene, possibly because of a read error. This chain connects TRBV28 to TRBJ1-1; D unclear. The germline V gene encodes CDR1 MDHEN and CDR2 SYDVKM. The length of the CDR3 is 15 residues. CDR3 bases: TGTGCCAGCAGCCTTTACAGTGGGGTGAACACTGAGGCTTTCTTT. It specifies CASSLYSGVNTEAFF.

The V and J genes are TRBV15 and TRBJ1-1, with D unclear. Trimming left V 1 base short and J 6 bases short, with 12 bases between. This CDR3 has 14 residues. The germline CDR1 and CDR2 sequences are LNHNV and YYDKDF (reference sequence). The CDR3 coding sequence is TGTGCCACCAGCAGAGGTCTAGGAGGCGCTGAAGCTTTCTTT. Amino acid sequence: CATSRGLGGAEAFF.

This clonotype was detected ten times or more. The chain combines TRBV11-2 with TRBJ1-2; perhaps TRBD1 as D (5 bases). Trimming removed 4 bases at V and 8 bases at J, with 14 bases between. Germline V CDR1 and CDR2: SGHAT, FQNNGV. The CDR3 consists of 13 residues. CDR3 sequence (DNA): TGTGCCAGCAGCTCAGGCCAGGGAGCAGGCTACACCTTC. Translated, it gives CASSSGQGAGYTF.

This clonotype came up many times. The junction departs from germline at one end; a sequencing error may be responsible. V is TRBV6-6 and J is TRBJ1-5, with no clear D. CDR1 MNHNY and CDR2 SVGAGI come from the germline V gene (reference sequence). The CDR3 totals 15 residues. The CDR3 here is CASTPWRGLNHPQHF. CDR3 in DNA: TGTGCCAGCACCCCCTGGAGAGGGTTGAATCACCCCCAGCATTTT.

In this sample, this clonotype turned up once. The rearrangement links TRBV5-1 to TRBJ2-7, with TRBD1 matching 7 bases. Germline V gene lookup returns CDR1 SGHRS and CDR2 YFSETQ. This CDR3 comprises 13 residues. V dropped 4 bases and J dropped 6; count of bases not matched to a gene: 7. The DNA of the CDR3 is TGCGCCAGCAGCCCACAGGGGCCGGGCGAGCAGTACTTC. Protein: CASSPQGPGEQYF.

In regard to this clonotype: This may stem from a read error, because a much larger clone lies one nucleotide away. The chain employs TRBV6-5 and TRBJ1-2, with no clear D. Germline lookup yields CDR1 MNHEY and CDR2 SVGAGI. V was shortened by 4 bases and J by 4 bases, with 7 bases between the two germline ends. The CDR3 has 12 amino acids. CDR3 DNA sequence: TGTGCCAGCAGTTCGAACCCCTATGGCTACACCTTC. Amino acid sequence: CASSSNPYGYTF.

A word on this clonotype: A read error is possible here, since a much larger clone lies one base away. The chain joins TRBV9 to TRBJ2-7, with 9 bases identical to TRBD2. Germline CDR1 is SGDLS and CDR2 is YYNGEE. The CDR3 length is 15 residues. CDR3 sequence (DNA): TGTGCCTGCAGCGATACAACAAGACTAGCGGTCGAGCAGTACTTC. Its protein is CACSDTTRLAVEQYF.

This clonotype was detected many times. The genes are TRBV4-2 and TRBJ2-5; possibly TRBD2 for D (6 bases). This CDR3 has 20 amino acids. Germline V gives CDR1 LGHNA, CDR2 YNFKEQ. The V gene lost 6 bases and the J gene lost 5 bases, with 34 bases spanning the gap. CDR3 bases: TGTGCCAGCAGACGAACCCTCTGGGGGGAGGAGGGATTCGGAATGGAGACCCAGTACTTC. This translates into CASRRTLWGEEGFGMETQYF.

With regard to this clonotype: This CDR3 fails to terminate in the conserved phenylalanine or tryptophan, so it likely reflects a read error. The rearrangement uses TRBV9 and TRBJ1-1; the D is unclear. The V gene's germline CDR1 is SGDLS and CDR2 YYNGEE. CDR3 length equals 13 residues. V lost 0 bases to trimming and J lost 11 bases, with 14 bases between them. CDR3 sequence reads: CASSVASAGEAFL. DNA of the CDR3: TGTGCCAGCAGCGTAGCTTCGGCCGGGGAGGCTTTCCTT.

This clonotype was found many times. J is TRBJ1-5 and V is TRBV4-1; no clear D gene. Trimming shortened V by 0 bases and J by 8 bases, and 11 bases separated the two germline ends. The CDR3 loop spans 14 amino acids. Germline V gene data show CDR1 as MGHRA and CDR2 as YSYEKL. The CDR3 reads CASSQDRGRKPQHF. The CDR3 nucleotides are TGCGCCAGCAGCCAAGATCGGGGTAGAAAGCCCCAGCATTTT.

For this clonotype: The junction differs from germline at one of its ends, possibly a read error. The chain uses TRBV4-2 and TRBJ2-7; D ambiguous. Germline CDR1 reads LGHNA; CDR2 reads YNFKEQ. This CDR3 has 15 amino acids. As DNA, the CDR3 is TGTGCCGGCAGCCAAGAGAGCCAGTTCGGCTACGAGCAGTACTTC. Translating it yields CAGSQESQFGYEQYF.

This clonotype has ten or more counts. The genes are TRBV7-2 and TRBJ1-1; D possibly corresponds to TRBD1 (5 bases). Germline V gene sequence: CDR1 SGHTA, CDR2 FQGNSA. The CDR3 has 13 residues. With 3 bases removed from V and 6 bases from J, the gap between germline ends came to 11 bases. The CDR3 nucleotides are TGTGCCAGCAGCTTCCAGGGTGGGGCTGAAGCTTTCTTT. It yields the protein CASSFQGGAEAFF.